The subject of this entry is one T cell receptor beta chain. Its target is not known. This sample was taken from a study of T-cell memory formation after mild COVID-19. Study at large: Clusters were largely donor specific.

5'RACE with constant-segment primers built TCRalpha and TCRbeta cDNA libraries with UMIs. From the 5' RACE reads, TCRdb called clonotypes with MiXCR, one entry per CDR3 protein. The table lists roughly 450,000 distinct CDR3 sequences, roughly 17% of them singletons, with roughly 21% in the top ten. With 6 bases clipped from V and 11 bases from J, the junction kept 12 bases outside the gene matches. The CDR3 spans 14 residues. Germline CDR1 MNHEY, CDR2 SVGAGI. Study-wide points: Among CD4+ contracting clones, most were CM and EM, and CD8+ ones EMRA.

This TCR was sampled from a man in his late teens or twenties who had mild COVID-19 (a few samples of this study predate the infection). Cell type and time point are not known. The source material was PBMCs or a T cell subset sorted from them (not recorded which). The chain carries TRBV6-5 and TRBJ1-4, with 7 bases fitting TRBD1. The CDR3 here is CASRSDRAVGKLFF. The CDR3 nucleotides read TGTGCCAGCAGGTCCGACAGGGCCGTTGGGAAACTGTTTTTT.